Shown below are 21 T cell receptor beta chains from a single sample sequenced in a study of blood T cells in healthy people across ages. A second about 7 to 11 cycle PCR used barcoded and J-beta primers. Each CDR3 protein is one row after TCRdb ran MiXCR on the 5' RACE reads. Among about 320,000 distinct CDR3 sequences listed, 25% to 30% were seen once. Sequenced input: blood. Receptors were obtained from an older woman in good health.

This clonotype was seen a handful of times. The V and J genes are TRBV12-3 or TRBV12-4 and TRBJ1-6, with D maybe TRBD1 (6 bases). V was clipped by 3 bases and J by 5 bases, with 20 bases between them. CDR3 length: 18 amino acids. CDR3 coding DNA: TGTGCCAGCAGTTTTGGTGACAGGCTCGTCGTCCATAATTCACCCCTCCACTTT. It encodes CASSFGDRLVVHNSPLHF.

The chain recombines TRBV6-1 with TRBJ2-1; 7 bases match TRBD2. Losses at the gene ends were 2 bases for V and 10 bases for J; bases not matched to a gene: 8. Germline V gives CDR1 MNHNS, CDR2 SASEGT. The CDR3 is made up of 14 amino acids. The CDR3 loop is CASSEWGGRYEQFF. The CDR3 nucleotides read TGTGCCAGCAGTGAATGGGGCGGGAGATACGAGCAGTTCTTC.

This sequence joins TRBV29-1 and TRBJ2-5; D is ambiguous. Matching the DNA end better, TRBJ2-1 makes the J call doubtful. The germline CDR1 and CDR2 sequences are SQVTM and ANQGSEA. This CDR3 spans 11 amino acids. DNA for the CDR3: TGCTCCATCTTGAGCCTCAATGAGCAGTTCTTC. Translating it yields CSILSLNEQFF.

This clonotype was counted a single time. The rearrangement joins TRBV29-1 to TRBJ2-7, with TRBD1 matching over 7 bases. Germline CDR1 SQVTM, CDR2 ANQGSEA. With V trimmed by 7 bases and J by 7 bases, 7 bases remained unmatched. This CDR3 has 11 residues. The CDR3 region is CSGTDRDEQYF. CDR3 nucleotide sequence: TGCAGCGGTACTGACAGGGATGAGCAGTACTTC.

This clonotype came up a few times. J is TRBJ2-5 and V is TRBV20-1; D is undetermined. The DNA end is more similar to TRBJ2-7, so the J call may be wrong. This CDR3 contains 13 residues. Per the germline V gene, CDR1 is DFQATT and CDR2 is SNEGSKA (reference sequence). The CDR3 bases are TGCAGTGCTAGTAACCCGAGCTCCTACGAGCAGTACTTC. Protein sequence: CSASNPSSYEQYF.

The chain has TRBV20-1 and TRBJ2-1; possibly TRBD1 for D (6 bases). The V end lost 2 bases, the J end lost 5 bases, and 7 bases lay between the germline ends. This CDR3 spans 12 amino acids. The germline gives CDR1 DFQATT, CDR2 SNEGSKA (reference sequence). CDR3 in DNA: TGCAGTGCTAGACAGGGGAACAATGAGCAGTTCTTC. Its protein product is CSARQGNNEQFF.

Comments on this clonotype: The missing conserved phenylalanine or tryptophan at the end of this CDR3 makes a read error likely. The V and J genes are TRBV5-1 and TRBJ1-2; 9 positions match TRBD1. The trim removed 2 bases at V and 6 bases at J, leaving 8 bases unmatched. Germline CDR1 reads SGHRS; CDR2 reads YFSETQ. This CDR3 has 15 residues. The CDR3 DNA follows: TGCGCCAGCAGCTTACCGAGACAGGGGGAACATGGCTACACCCTC. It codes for CASSLPRQGEHGYTL.

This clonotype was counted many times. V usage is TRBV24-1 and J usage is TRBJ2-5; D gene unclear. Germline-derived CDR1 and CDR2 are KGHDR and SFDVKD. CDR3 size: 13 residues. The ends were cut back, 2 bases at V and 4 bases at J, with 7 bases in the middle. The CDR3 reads CATSDWGTETQYF. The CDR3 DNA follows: TGTGCCACCAGTGATTGGGGAACAGAGACCCAGTACTTC.

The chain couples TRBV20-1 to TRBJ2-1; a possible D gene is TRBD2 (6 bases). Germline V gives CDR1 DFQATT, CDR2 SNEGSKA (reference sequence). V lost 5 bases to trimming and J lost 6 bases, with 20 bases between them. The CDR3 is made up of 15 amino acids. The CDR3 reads CSAPRITGVVNEQFF. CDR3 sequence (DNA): TGCAGTGCTCCTAGAATTACGGGGGTGGTCAATGAGCAGTTCTTC.

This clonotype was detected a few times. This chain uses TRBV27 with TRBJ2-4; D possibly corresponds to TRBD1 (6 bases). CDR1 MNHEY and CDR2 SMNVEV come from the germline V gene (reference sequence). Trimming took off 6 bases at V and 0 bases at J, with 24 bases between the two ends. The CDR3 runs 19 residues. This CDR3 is CASSSRGIREPTAKNIQYF. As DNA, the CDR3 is TGTGCCAGCAGCTCCAGGGGTATCCGGGAACCGACAGCCAAAAACATTCAGTACTTC.

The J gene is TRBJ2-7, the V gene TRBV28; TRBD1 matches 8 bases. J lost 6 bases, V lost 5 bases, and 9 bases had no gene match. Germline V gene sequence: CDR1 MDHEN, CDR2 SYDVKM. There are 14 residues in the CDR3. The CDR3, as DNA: TGTGCCAGCAGTGGCAGGGGGCTAACGGTCGAGCAGTACTTC. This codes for CASSGRGLTVEQYF.

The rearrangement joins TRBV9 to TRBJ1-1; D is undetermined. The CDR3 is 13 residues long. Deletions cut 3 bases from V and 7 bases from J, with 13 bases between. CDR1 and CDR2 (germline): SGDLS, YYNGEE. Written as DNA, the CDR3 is TGTGCCAGCAGCGGACCGTACGGTAGTGAAGCTTTCTTT. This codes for CASSGPYGSEAFF.

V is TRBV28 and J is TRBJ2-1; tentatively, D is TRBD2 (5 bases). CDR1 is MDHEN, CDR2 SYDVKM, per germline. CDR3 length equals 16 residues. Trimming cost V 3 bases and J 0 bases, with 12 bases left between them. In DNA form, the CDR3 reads TGTGCCAGCAGTTTCCCAGCGGATTCCTCCTACAATGAGCAGTTCTTC. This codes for CASSFPADSSYNEQFF.

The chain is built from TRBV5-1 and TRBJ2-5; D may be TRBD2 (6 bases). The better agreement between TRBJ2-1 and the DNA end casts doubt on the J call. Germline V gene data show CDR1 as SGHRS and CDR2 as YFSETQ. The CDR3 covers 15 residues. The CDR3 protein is CASSSTRTNLDEQFF. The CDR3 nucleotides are TGCGCCAGCAGCTCGACTAGGACGAACCTTGATGAGCAGTTCTTC.

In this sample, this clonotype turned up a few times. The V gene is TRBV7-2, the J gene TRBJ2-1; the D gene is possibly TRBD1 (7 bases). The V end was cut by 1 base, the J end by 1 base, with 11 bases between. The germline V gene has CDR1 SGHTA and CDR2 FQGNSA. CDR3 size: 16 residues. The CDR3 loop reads CASSLVSGGSYNEQFF. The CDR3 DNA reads TGTGCCAGCAGCTTAGTCTCAGGGGGGTCCTACAATGAGCAGTTCTTC.

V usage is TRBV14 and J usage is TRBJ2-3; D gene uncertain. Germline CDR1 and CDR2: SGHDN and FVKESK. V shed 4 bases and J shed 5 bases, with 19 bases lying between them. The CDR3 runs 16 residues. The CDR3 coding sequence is TGTGCCAGCAGCCCTCGGGTGGGGATACTTGGAGATACGCAGTATTTT. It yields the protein CASSPRVGILGDTQYF.

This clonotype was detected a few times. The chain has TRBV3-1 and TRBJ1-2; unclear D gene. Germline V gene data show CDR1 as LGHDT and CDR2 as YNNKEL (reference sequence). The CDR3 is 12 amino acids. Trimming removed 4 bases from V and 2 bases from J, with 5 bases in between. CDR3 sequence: CASSRGNYGYTF. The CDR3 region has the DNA TGTGCCAGCAGCCGCGGGAACTATGGCTACACCTTC.

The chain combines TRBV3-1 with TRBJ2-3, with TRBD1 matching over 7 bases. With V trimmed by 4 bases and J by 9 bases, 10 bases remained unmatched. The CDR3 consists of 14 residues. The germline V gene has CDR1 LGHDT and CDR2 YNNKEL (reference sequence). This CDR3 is CASSLGPGGETQYF. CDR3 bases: TGTGCCAGCAGCCTTGGACCAGGGGGTGAAACGCAGTATTTT.

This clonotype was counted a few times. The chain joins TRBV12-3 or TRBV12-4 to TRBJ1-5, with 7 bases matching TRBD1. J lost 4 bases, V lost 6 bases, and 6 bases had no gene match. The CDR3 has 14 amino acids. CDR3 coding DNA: TGTGCCAGCAGCCCCCCGGACAGGAATCAGCCCCAGCATTTT. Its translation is CASSPPDRNQPQHF.

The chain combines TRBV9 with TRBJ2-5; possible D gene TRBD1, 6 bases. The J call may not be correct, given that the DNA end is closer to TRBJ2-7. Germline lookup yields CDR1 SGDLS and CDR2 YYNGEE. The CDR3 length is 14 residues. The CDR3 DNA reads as TGTGCCAGCAGCCCCAGGGGCGAAACCTACGAGCAGTACTTC. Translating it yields CASSPRGETYEQYF.

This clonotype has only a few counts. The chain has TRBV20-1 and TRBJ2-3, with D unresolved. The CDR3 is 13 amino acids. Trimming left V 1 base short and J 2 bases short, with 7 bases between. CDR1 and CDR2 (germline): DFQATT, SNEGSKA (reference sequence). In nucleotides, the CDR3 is TGCAGTGCTAGAGTTACGGACACAGATACGCAGTATTTT. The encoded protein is CSARVTDTDTQYF.